The 13 T cell receptor beta chains presented below share a single source sample, sequenced in a study of shared clonotypes between healthy human individuals. This table comes from immunoSEQ multiplex PCR, and its TCRdb copy is limited to in-frame clones, with some not included. The sample carries approximately 350,000 clones, about 96% recorded once. The sequencing input was memory CD8+ T cells sorted from blood. Subset reported: CD45RO+ cells pooled with CCR7-negative TemRA cells. These receptors all stem from a man aged 25-45 years in good health.

This chain joins TRBV9 and TRBJ2-3, with D perhaps TRBD1 (5 bases). Trimming removed 2 bases at V and 4 bases at J, with 14 bases between. Germline CDR1 is SGDLS and CDR2 is YYNGEE. The CDR3 is made up of 15 amino acids. The CDR3 DNA sequence: TGTGCCAGCAGCGTCTCTGGACACATCCCAGATACGCAGTATTTT. Translation: CASSVSGHIPDTQYF. The variable domain in full, completed from reference TRBV9 and TRBJ2-3, reads DSGVTQTPKHLITATGQRVTLRCSPRSGDLSVYWYQQSLDQGLQFLIQYYNGEERAKGNILERFSAQQFPDLHSELNLSSLELGDSALYFCASSVSGHIPDTQYFGPGTRLTVL.

The DNA for the CDR3 is TGTGCCAGCAGTCCAGAGGAGGATTGGGAAGCTTTCTTT. Its translation: CASSPEEDWEAFF. V is TRBV2 and J is TRBJ1-1; D call uncertain. Trimming removed 5 bases from V and 8 bases from J, with 15 bases in between. Germline CDR1 and CDR2: SNHLY and FYNNEI. The CDR3 extends over 13 amino acids.

V and J are TRBV5-1 and TRBJ2-7; 10 bases align to TRBD2. The CDR3 is 16 residues long. The ends lost 4 bases at V and 5 bases at J; junction bases unmatched: 12. Germline loops: CDR1 SGHRS, CDR2 YFSETQ. CDR3 DNA: TGCGCCAGCAGCCCCCAGGGGAGCGGGAGGGCCCACGAGCAGTACTTC. It yields the protein CASSPQGSGRAHEQYF.

This clone is a singleton in its sample. The genes are TRBV9 and TRBJ2-3, with 11 bases lining up with TRBD1. V trimming: 3 bases; J trimming: 6 bases; junction bases outside the gene matches: 9. Germline CDR1 is SGDLS and CDR2 is YYNGEE. The CDR3 runs to 16 residues. CDR3 sequence reads: CASSADHGTGGDTQYF. In nucleotides, the CDR3 is TGTGCCAGCAGCGCGGACCACGGGACAGGGGGGGATACGCAGTATTTT.

As regards this clone: The same CDR3 is also encoded by other DNA sequences in this sample. The chain has TRBV28 and TRBJ2-7; D may be TRBD2 (5 bases). This CDR3 has 13 amino acids. Trimming took 3 bases from V and 0 from J, leaving 6 bases between them. The V gene's germline CDR1 is MDHEN and CDR2 SYDVKM. Here the CDR3 reads CASSFGGSYEQYF. CDR3 DNA sequence: TGTGCCAGCAGTTTCGGAGGCTCCTACGAGCAGTACTTC.

The chain joins TRBV2 to TRBJ2-4, with D perhaps matching TRBD2 (5 bases). V lost 7 bases and J 0 bases, leaving 13 bases between the germline ends. The CDR3 covers 15 residues. Germline loops: CDR1 SNHLY, CDR2 FYNNEI. CDR3 nucleotides: TGTGCCAGCACCCCTGGGGAGTTAGCCAAAAACATTCAGTACTTC. Protein: CASTPGELAKNIQYF.

This chain joins TRBV2 and TRBJ2-1, with 12 bases aligning to TRBD2. The CDR3 runs 16 residues. V shed 4 bases and J 7 bases; nucleotides not matched to a gene: 8. Germline V lookup: CDR1 SNHLY, CDR2 FYNNEI. CDR3 sequence (DNA): TGTGCCAGCAGTGGAGCCCCTAGCGGGAGGGCGAATGAGCAGTTCTTC. As protein: CASSGAPSGRANEQFF.

This clone is a singleton in its sample. The rearrangement uses TRBV6-5 and TRBJ2-3, with 7 bases lining up with TRBD2. Trimming at V came to 2 bases and at J to 4 bases, leaving 6 bases not matched to a gene. This CDR3 has 15 residues. Germline assignment: CDR1 MNHEY and CDR2 SVGAGI. The CDR3 loop reads CASSYGGSRADTQYF. CDR3 coding DNA: TGTGCCAGCAGTTACGGCGGGAGTAGGGCAGATACGCAGTATTTT.

The chain employs TRBV2 and TRBJ1-2, with D perhaps TRBD1 (6 bases). This CDR3 spans 14 amino acids. CDR1 SNHLY and CDR2 FYNNEI come from the germline V gene. Trimming removed 4 bases from V and 5 bases from J, with 14 bases in between. The CDR3 sequence is CASSGTGPQYGYTF. The CDR3 coding sequence is TGTGCCAGCAGTGGTACAGGGCCGCAATATGGCTACACCTTC.

The CDR3 region has the DNA TGTGCCAGCAGCTTGCGAGGGGCGCCTCTAGCTTTCTTT. It yields the protein CASSLRGAPLAFF. This chain connects TRBV5-6 to TRBJ1-1; perhaps TRBD1 as D (5 bases). The length of the CDR3 is 13 residues. CDR1 is SGHDT, CDR2 YYEEEE, per germline. The V end lost 1 base, the J end lost 10 bases, and 14 bases lay between the germline ends.

This clone was seen only a few times. The V gene is TRBV30, the J gene TRBJ2-1, with D uncertain. Between the trimmed V and J ends, which lost 2 bases and 0 bases, there was a span of 5 bases. Germline lookup yields CDR1 GTSNPN and CDR2 SVGIG (reference sequence). The CDR3 runs to 13 residues. The CDR3 DNA is TGTGCCTGGAGTAAAAGCTCCTACAATGAGCAGTTCTTC. It encodes CAWSKSSYNEQFF.

This chain uses TRBV7-2 with TRBJ2-7, with D hard to call. The CDR3 extends over 13 amino acids. CDR1 is SGHTA, CDR2 FQGNSA, per germline. V gave up 3 bases and J gave up 0 bases, with 6 bases separating them. The CDR3 loop reads CASSFKRSYEQYF. In DNA form, the CDR3 reads TGTGCCAGCAGCTTCAAGCGCTCCTACGAGCAGTACTTC. The variable domain in full, with the rest retrieved from reference TRBV7-2 and TRBJ2-7, is GAGVSQSPSNKVTEKGKDVELRCDPISGHTALYWYRQSLGQGLEFLIYFQGNSAPDKSGLPSDRFSAERTGGSVSTLTIQRTQQEDSAVYLCASSFKRSYEQYFGPGTRLTVT.

This clone was seen just once. The chain uses TRBV5-6 and TRBJ2-4, with D unresolved. This CDR3 has 18 amino acids. Germline assignment: CDR1 SGHDT and CDR2 YYEEEE. V lost 1 base and J lost 2, with 19 bases in between. The CDR3 bases are TGTGCCAGCAGCTTGTGGCTTGCCTCTACTCTTTCCAAAAACATTCAGTACTTC. This sequence encodes CASSLWLASTLSKNIQYF.